The 15 T cell receptor beta chains below were found in one sample sequenced in a study of T cells after posttransplantation cyclophosphamide. Generated by immunoSEQ multiplex PCR, the TCRdb table keeps only in-frame clones and is missing some. Observed in the sample are 35,000 to 40,000 clones, none of them singletons. Source material: PBMCs. The receptor source for this set is a man aged 45-65 years in good health, CMV-negative, and a related stem cell transplant donor.

There are many counts of this clone. V usage is TRBV7-2 and J usage is TRBJ2-1, with D perhaps TRBD1 (5 bases). V shed 5 bases and J shed 9 bases, with 8 bases lying between them. Germline-derived CDR1 and CDR2 are SGHTA and FQGNSA. This CDR3 comprises 11 residues. CDR3 residues: CASSPQGEQFF. The CDR3 nucleotides are TGTGCCAGCAGCCCGCAGGGTGAGCAGTTCTTC.

This clone was detected ten times or more. This chain links TRBV30 with TRBJ1-1; D perhaps matches TRBD1 (5 bases). CDR1 is GTSNPN and CDR2 is SVGIG in the germline V gene (reference sequence). Trimming took 4 bases from V and 3 from J, leaving 12 bases between them. There are 13 residues in the CDR3. In DNA form, the CDR3 reads TGTGCCTGGAATAGACCGGGGGACACTGAAGCTTTCTTT. Translating it yields CAWNRPGDTEAFF.

The J gene is TRBJ1-5, the V gene TRBV9; D is uncertain. The V gene's germline CDR1 is SGDLS and CDR2 YYNGEE. The germline V and J ends were trimmed by 1 base and 3 bases, with 8 bases remaining between them. The CDR3 loop spans 14 amino acids. Here the CDR3 DNA reads TGTGCCAGCAGCGTACAAGGAGACAATCAGCCCCAGCATTTT. Residues: CASSVQGDNQPQHF.

There are many counts of this clone. This chain connects TRBV5-1 to TRBJ1-5; perhaps TRBD1 as D (6 bases). From germline, CDR1 is SGHRS and CDR2 YFSETQ. Trimming cost V 4 bases and J 3 bases, with 14 bases left between them. There are 15 residues in the CDR3. In DNA, the CDR3 is TGCGCCAGCAGCCTTTCCACAGGGCACAATCAGCCCCAGCATTTT. This sequence encodes CASSLSTGHNQPQHF.

This clone was seen a handful of times. CDR3 in amino acids: CSAYREPGYTF. CDR3 sequence (DNA): TGCAGTGCTTACCGGGAACCTGGCTACACCTTC. The chain recombines TRBV20-1 with TRBJ1-2, with D unclear. The germline V gene encodes CDR1 DFQATT and CDR2 SNEGSKA (reference sequence). Trimming shortened V by 5 bases and J by 7 bases, and 11 bases separated the two germline ends. The CDR3 extends over 11 amino acids.

This clone was observed many times. This rearrangement joins TRBV7-3 to TRBJ2-2; 9 bases are shared with TRBD1. This CDR3 region has 16 residues. Looked up from germline, CDR1 is SGHTA and CDR2 is FQGTGA. Trimming removed 5 bases from V and 5 bases from J; junction bases left unmatched: 9. The CDR3 DNA reads as TGTGCCAGCAGCGAGGGACAGGGAATCAAAACCGGGGAGCTGTTTTTT. Amino acids: CASSEGQGIKTGELFF.

This clone was picked up a small number of times. This chain uses TRBV11-3 with TRBJ1-5, with TRBD1 matching 7 bases. The CDR3 length is 17 residues. V lost 4 bases and J lost 1; bases outside the gene matches: 10. Germline loops: CDR1 SGHNT, CDR2 YENEEA. The CDR3 bases are TGTGCCAGCAGCTCGATTCGGACAGGTCTCAGCAATCAGCCCCAGCATTTT. Protein product: CASSSIRTGLSNQPQHF.

In this sample, this clone turned up a few times. The CDR3 bases are TGTGCCAGCAGCCGCCTGGATGGGCTACTTGTGAGGGAGCAGTACTTC. Translated, it gives CASSRLDGLLVREQYF. V is TRBV13 and J is TRBJ2-5, with a tentative D call TRBD2 (5 bases). Trimming cost V 5 bases and J 11 bases, with 27 bases left between them. The CDR3 has 16 residues. Germline lookup yields CDR1 PRHDT and CDR2 FYEKMQ (reference sequence).

This clone was counted at least ten times. The chain combines TRBV6-1 with TRBJ1-5, with no clear D. Germline V CDR1 and CDR2: MNHNS, SASEGT. The CDR3 runs 17 residues. Trimming stripped 0 bases from V and 5 bases from J, with 17 bases between. The CDR3 region has the DNA TGTGCCAGCAGTGAAGCGCGTGCATCGCGCGGATATCAGCCCCAGCATTTT. It translates to CASSEARASRGYQPQHF.

There are many counts of this clone. The CDR3, as DNA: TGTGCCAGCAGTGAGAACCAGGGGGTGTATTCGGGCTACACCTTC. This codes for CASSENQGVYSGYTF. The rearrangement uses TRBV6-1 and TRBJ1-2; 7 nucleotides agree with TRBD1. The CDR3 totals 15 residues. V gave up 3 bases and J gave up 8 bases; unmatched junction bases: 12. Germline V gene data show CDR1 as MNHNS and CDR2 as SASEGT.

This clone has more than one count but fewer than ten. The chain recombines TRBV21-1 with TRBJ2-7; the table gives TRBD1 as D, unverified against the DNA. TRBV21-1 is described as a pseudogene. CDR3 length: 14 residues. CDR3 in amino acids: CASSRRTGKYEQYF. The CDR3 bases are TGTGCCAGCAGCAGAAGGACAGGTAAGTACGAGCAGTACTTC.

This clone has just a few counts. The rearrangement joins TRBV5-1 to TRBJ2-3; TRBD1 is a possible D gene (6 bases). Trimming cost V 6 bases and J 6 bases, with 14 bases left between them. The CDR3 is 13 residues long. Germline assignment: CDR1 SGHRS and CDR2 YFSETQ. The CDR3 DNA is TGCGCCAGCAACGCCCAGGGGTCCGATACGCAGTATTTT. It is translated as CASNAQGSDTQYF.

The table lists this clone with many counts. This rearrangement joins TRBV7-2 to TRBJ1-5; 9 nucleotides agree with TRBD1. Germline trimming cut 5 bases from V and 8 bases from J; bases unmatched to any gene: 7. Germline loops: CDR1 SGHTA, CDR2 FQGNSA. This CDR3 is built from 14 residues. CDR3 nucleotides: TGTGCCAGCAGCGGAACAGGGGGCCCGGAGCCCCAGCATTTT. It yields the protein CASSGTGGPEPQHF.

The sample holds a few counts of this clone. The chain has TRBV7-3 and TRBJ1-1; D remains ambiguous. Between the trimmed V and J ends, which lost 2 bases and 9 bases, there was a span of 13 bases. Germline V gives CDR1 SGHTA, CDR2 FQGTGA. The CDR3 totals 13 residues. The CDR3 DNA is TGTGCCAGCAGCTTATCCGCAGGTACAAAAGCTTTCTTT. Translating gives CASSLSAGTKAFF.

In its sample, this clone was seen many times. V usage is TRBV25-1 and J usage is TRBJ2-7, with TRBD1 identical over 7 bases. The CDR3 sequence is 15 residues long. V was clipped by 1 base and J by 10 bases; unmatched bases: 13. CDR1 and CDR2 (germline): MGHDK, SYGVNS. The CDR3 loop is CASSESARQGMAQYF. The CDR3 region has the DNA TGTGCCAGCAGTGAATCAGCGAGACAGGGAATGGCTCAGTACTTC.